This TCR beta chain was recovered during a study of T cells after yellow fever vaccination. CDR3 length equals 14 residues. The junction had 6 bases not matched to a gene; V was cut back by 7 bases and J by 2 bases. Each CDR3 protein is one row after TCRdb ran MiXCR on the 5' RACE reads. The sample includes tens of thousands of distinct CDR3 sequences, approximately 7% of them seen just once. The sample was CD8+ T cells sorted from PBMCs, taken more than 35 days after the first yellow fever vaccination. V usage is TRBV12-3 or TRBV12-4 and J usage is TRBJ2-7, with 9 bases identical to TRBD1. The source is a man between 18 and 29 years old who received the YFV17D yellow fever vaccine. CDR3 protein: CASTTGTGTYEQYF. The CDR3 DNA reads as TGTGCCAGCACTACCGGGACAGGGACCTACGAGCAGTACTTC.